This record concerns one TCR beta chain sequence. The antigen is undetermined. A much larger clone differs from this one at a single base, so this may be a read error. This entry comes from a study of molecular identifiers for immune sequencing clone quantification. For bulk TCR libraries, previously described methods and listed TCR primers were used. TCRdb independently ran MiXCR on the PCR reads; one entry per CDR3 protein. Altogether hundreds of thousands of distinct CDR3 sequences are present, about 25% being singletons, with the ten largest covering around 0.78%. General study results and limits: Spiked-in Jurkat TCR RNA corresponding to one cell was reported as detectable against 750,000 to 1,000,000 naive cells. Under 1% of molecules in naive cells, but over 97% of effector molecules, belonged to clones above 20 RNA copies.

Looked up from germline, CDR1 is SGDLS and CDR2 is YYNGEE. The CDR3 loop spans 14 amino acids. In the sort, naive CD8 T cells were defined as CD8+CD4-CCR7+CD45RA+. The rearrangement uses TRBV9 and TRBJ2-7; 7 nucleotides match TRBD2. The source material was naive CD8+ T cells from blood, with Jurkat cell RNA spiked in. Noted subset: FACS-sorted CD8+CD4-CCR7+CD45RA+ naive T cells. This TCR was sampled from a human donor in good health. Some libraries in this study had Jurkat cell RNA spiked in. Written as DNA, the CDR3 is TGTACCAGCAGCCCGGGGGGAGGGACCTACGAGCAGTACTTC. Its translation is CTSSPGGGTYEQYF. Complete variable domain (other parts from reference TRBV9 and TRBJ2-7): DSGVTQTPKHLITATGQRVTLRCSPRSGDLSVYWYQQSLDQGLQFLIQYYNGEERAKGNILERFSAQQFPDLHSELNLSSLELGDSALYFCTSSPGGGTYEQYFGPGTRLTVT.